These 28 T cell receptor beta chains were all obtained from the same sample, sequenced in a study of blood T cell repertoires in COVID-19. Assay used: immunoSEQ multiplex PCR; TCRdb lists only in-frame clones, some missing. The table lists over 200,000 clones, 75% to 90% of them singletons. Source material: PBMCs or T cells enriched from blood (not recorded which). These receptors originate from a man in his forties or fifties who had recovered from COVID-19.

The chain recombines TRBV7-2 with TRBJ1-1; D is perhaps TRBD1 (5 bases). Trimming took 1 base from V and 12 from J, leaving 12 bases between them. Germline lookup yields CDR1 SGHTA and CDR2 FQGNSA. CDR3 size: 12 residues. The DNA of the CDR3 is TGTGCCAGCAGCTTAGAGGTGGGGCTGACTTTCTTT. Protein sequence: CASSLEVGLTFF. Filled out from reference TRBV7-2 and TRBJ1-1, the complete variable domain reads GAGVSQSPSNKVTEKGKDVELRCDPISGHTALYWYRQSLGQGLEFLIYFQGNSAPDKSGLPSDRFSAERTGGSVSTLTIQRTQQEDSAVYLCASSLEVGLTFFGQGTRLTVV.

V gene TRBV6-1 combines with J gene TRBJ1-4; possibly TRBD1 for D (5 bases). The length of the CDR3 is 14 residues. Germline-derived CDR1 and CDR2 are MNHNS and SASEGT. Trimming cost V 1 base and J 3 bases, with 6 bases left between them. The DNA of the CDR3 is TGTGCCAGCAGTGAAGGGGGCGCTAATGAAAAACTGTTTTTT. Amino acid sequence: CASSEGGANEKLFF.

The J gene is TRBJ1-6, the V gene TRBV14, with 9 bases lining up with TRBD1. V was clipped by 5 bases and J by 11 bases; unmatched bases: 7. CDR1 and CDR2 (germline): SGHDN, FVKESK. The CDR3 length is 14 residues. The CDR3 reads CASSSTGGTTPLHF. CDR3 DNA sequence: TGTGCCAGCAGCTCTACAGGGGGCACCACACCCCTCCACTTT.

The V and J genes are TRBV7-9 and TRBJ2-5; 9 nucleotides align to TRBD2. Germline assignment: CDR1 SEHNR and CDR2 FQNEAQ (reference sequence). The CDR3 spans 17 residues. Germline trimming cut 1 base from V and 5 bases from J; bases unmatched to any gene: 11. CDR3 bases: TGTGCCAGCAGCTTAGGAGGTCTAGCGGGATTACTGGAGACCCAGTACTTC. Its translation is CASSLGGLAGLLETQYF.

The rearrangement uses TRBV9 and TRBJ2-1, with TRBD2 matching 9 bases. V trimming: 0 bases; J trimming: 8 bases; junction bases outside the gene matches: 9. CDR1 is SGDLS, CDR2 YYNGEE, per germline. The CDR3 length is 16 residues. The CDR3 sequence is CASSVGGGRAVYEQFF. In DNA form, the CDR3 reads TGTGCCAGCAGCGTAGGTGGCGGGAGGGCCGTATATGAGCAGTTCTTC.

This chain joins TRBV19 and TRBJ1-4; 9 bases fit TRBD1. In germline, CDR1 is LNHDA, CDR2 SQIVND (reference sequence). The ends lost 6 bases at V and 8 bases at J; junction bases unmatched: 7. This CDR3 contains 14 residues. The CDR3 region is CASRRTGVGEKLFF. CDR3 DNA sequence: TGTGCCAGTAGGAGGACAGGGGTTGGAGAAAAACTGTTTTTT. The full variable domain, completed using reference TRBV19 and TRBJ1-4, is DGGITQSPKYLFRKEGQNVTLSCEQNLNHDAMYWYRQDPGQGLRLIYYSQIVNDFQKGDIAEGYSVSREKKESFPLTVTSAQKNPTAFYLCASRRTGVGEKLFFGSGTQLSVL.

The chain has TRBV19 and TRBJ2-7; the D gene is possibly TRBD1 (6 bases). Germline V CDR1 and CDR2: LNHDA, SQIVND (reference sequence). The CDR3 sequence is 13 residues long. The V end was cut by 5 bases, the J end by 6 bases, with 14 bases between. In DNA, the CDR3 is TGTGCCAGTAGTCACAGGGTCAACACCGAGCAGTACTTC. Translated, it gives CASSHRVNTEQYF.

This clone has just one count. At the DNA level, this CDR3 is encoded by other sequences in the same sample as well. The chain recombines TRBV2 with TRBJ1-1, with 7 nucleotides matching TRBD1. V was clipped by 5 bases and J by 6 bases; unmatched bases: 6. The germline V gene has CDR1 SNHLY and CDR2 FYNNEI. The CDR3 loop spans 13 amino acids. DNA for the CDR3: TGTGCCAGCAGTAGACAGGGCCGGTCTGAAGCTTTCTTT. It specifies CASSRQGRSEAFF.

V and J are TRBV7-9 and TRBJ2-3; D uncertain. Germline V gives CDR1 SEHNR, CDR2 FQNEAQ (reference sequence). Trimming pared 2 bases from V and 5 bases from J, leaving 5 bases between. The CDR3 covers 12 residues. CDR3 loop: CASSLIGDTQYF. Written as DNA, the CDR3 is TGTGCCAGCAGCTTAATCGGAGATACGCAGTATTTT.

A few counts support this clone. DNA of the CDR3: TGTGCCAGCAGTTCCCACAGGGGTGACTATGGCTACACCTTC. Its translation is CASSSHRGDYGYTF. The chain couples TRBV27 to TRBJ1-2, with 7 bases matching TRBD1. Trimming at V came to 4 bases and at J to 3 bases, leaving 5 bases not matched to a gene. Germline V gene sequence: CDR1 MNHEY, CDR2 SMNVEV (reference sequence). The CDR3 runs 14 residues.

The chain links TRBV12-3 or TRBV12-4 to TRBJ1-1; TRBD1 matches 7 bases. The trim removed 7 bases at V and 0 bases at J, leaving 2 bases unmatched. CDR3 size: 13 residues. The CDR3 here is CASTTGMNTEAFF. The DNA for the CDR3 is TGTGCCAGCACGACAGGGATGAACACTGAAGCTTTCTTT.

The chain has TRBV7-3 and TRBJ2-1; TRBD1 might be the D (5 bases). Germline values: CDR1 SGHTA, CDR2 FQGTGA. This CDR3 region has 13 residues. Trimming removed 0 bases from V and 8 bases from J, with 8 bases in between. The CDR3: CASSLTQGHEQFF. In nucleotides, the CDR3 is TGTGCCAGCAGCTTAACGCAGGGCCATGAGCAGTTCTTC.

This clone occurred a few times. The V gene is TRBV28, the J gene TRBJ2-7; tentative D call: TRBD2 (5 bases). CDR1 MDHEN and CDR2 SYDVKM come from the germline V gene. This CDR3 contains 11 residues. V was pared by 5 bases and J by 7 bases, with 9 bases between. The CDR3 DNA is TGTGCCAGCAGTGGTACGGGGGAGCAGTACTTC. This sequence encodes CASSGTGEQYF.

This clone was observed a handful of times. The chain is built from TRBV18 and TRBJ1-1, with 8 nucleotides matching TRBD1. Germline loops: CDR1 KGHSH, CDR2 LQKENI. Trimming cost V 0 bases and J 5 bases; bases outside gene matches: 11. This CDR3 contains 17 residues. Here the CDR3 DNA reads TGTGCCAGCTCACCACCGTTACTTCTAGACAGGGGAACTGAAGCTTTCTTT. Encoded protein: CASSPPLLLDRGTEAFF.

The chain carries TRBV7-3 and TRBJ2-2; 9 nucleotides agree with TRBD1. Germline CDR1 reads SGHTA; CDR2 reads FQGTGA. J gave up 6 bases and V 2 bases, and 7 bases lay outside the gene matches. This CDR3 has 16 residues. CDR3 bases: TGTGCCAGCAGCTTATACGGGACAGGGATTGCCGGGGAGCTGTTTTTT. It specifies CASSLYGTGIAGELFF.

A word on this clone: This CDR3 fails to terminate in the conserved phenylalanine or tryptophan, so it likely reflects a read error. Because the CDR3's place on the DNA is in doubt, the DNA is left out and the CDR3 is given as listed by TCRdb. The CDR3 sequence is CASSLARGLAGRKGPS. V is TRBV7-7 and J is TRBJ2-2; TRBD2, the table's D call, lacks a check against the DNA. Looked up from germline, CDR1 is SSHAT and CDR2 is FNYEAQ (reference sequence). The CDR3 length equals 16 residues, ends included.

This clone appeared a few times. The chain combines TRBV20-1 with TRBJ2-7; D is ambiguous. V lost 6 bases and J 4 bases, leaving 7 bases between the germline ends. The CDR3 totals 10 residues. Germline CDR1 is DFQATT and CDR2 is SNEGSKA (reference sequence). The CDR3 sequence: CSALLYEQYF. CDR3 nucleotide sequence: TGCAGTGCCCTACTTTACGAGCAGTACTTC.

This clone was observed once. The rearrangement uses TRBV25-1 and TRBJ2-2; unclear D gene. The CDR3 runs to 13 residues. The ends were cut back, 2 bases at V and 6 bases at J, with 7 bases in the middle. Germline CDR1 and CDR2: MGHDK and SYGVNS. DNA for the CDR3: TGTGCCAGCAGTGAACCTGGAGCCGGGGAGCTGTTTTTT. This translates into CASSEPGAGELFF.

The chain couples TRBV29-1 to TRBJ1-1; D not resolved. The CDR3 covers 11 residues. Per the germline V gene, CDR1 is SQVTM and CDR2 is ANQGSEA. Trimming removed 5 bases at V and 3 bases at J, with 7 bases between. DNA for the CDR3: TGCAGCGTTCTGCCAGACACTGAAGCTTTCTTT. Encoded protein: CSVLPDTEAFF.

This sequence joins TRBV5-5 and TRBJ1-1; TRBD1 matches at 8 bases. The CDR3 is made up of 14 amino acids. The trim removed 2 bases at V and 1 base at J, leaving 1 base unmatched. From germline, CDR1 is SGHKS and CDR2 YYEKEE (reference sequence). CDR3 loop: CASSFGTGNTEAFF. The CDR3 coding sequence is TGTGCCAGCAGCTTCGGGACAGGGAACACTGAAGCTTTCTTT. The full variable domain, with the rest looked up from reference TRBV5-5 and TRBJ1-1, is DAGVTQSPTHLIKTRGQQVTLRCSPISGHKSVSWYQQVLGQGPQFIFQYYEKEERGRGNFPDRFSARQFPNYSSELNVNALLLGDSALYLCASSFGTGNTEAFFGQGTRLTVV.

The chain carries TRBV6-5 and TRBJ2-7, with 10 nucleotides matching TRBD1. Germline V gene data show CDR1 as MNHEY and CDR2 as SVGAGI. This CDR3 has 13 amino acids. The trim removed 8 bases at V and 4 bases at J, leaving 5 bases unmatched. The CDR3 region has the DNA TGTGCCAGCGGCCCGGACAGGGGGTACGAGCAGTACTTC. As protein: CASGPDRGYEQYF.

The chain uses TRBV2 and TRBJ2-7; tentatively, D is TRBD1 (5 bases). This CDR3 has 12 amino acids. Trimming shortened V by 8 bases and J by 0 bases, and 8 bases separated the two germline ends. Germline-derived CDR1 and CDR2 are SNHLY and FYNNEI. CDR3 nucleotides: TGTGCCAGCGTGGGGCCCTCCTACGAGCAGTACTTC. Its translation is CASVGPSYEQYF.

Ten or more counts support this clone. V gene TRBV2 combines with J gene TRBJ2-7; weak D call: TRBD1 (5 bases). This CDR3 has 13 residues. Germline V gene lookup returns CDR1 SNHLY and CDR2 FYNNEI. V gave up 7 bases and J gave up 3 bases, with 13 bases separating them. This chain's CDR3 is CASTQQDSYEQYF. The DNA of the CDR3 is TGTGCCAGCACCCAACAGGATAGCTACGAGCAGTACTTC.

The genes are TRBV13 and TRBJ2-2; 7 bases line up with TRBD2. Germline trimming cut 5 bases from V and 3 bases from J; bases unmatched to any gene: 6. From germline, CDR1 is PRHDT and CDR2 FYEKMQ (reference sequence). This CDR3 region has 15 residues. CDR3: CASSRREGYTGELFF. The CDR3 DNA sequence: TGTGCCAGCAGCCGAAGGGAGGGATACACCGGGGAGCTGTTTTTT.

The chain uses TRBV5-1 and TRBJ1-6; 8 bases are shared with TRBD1. After removal of 0 bases from V and 10 bases from J, the junction contained 9 bases not matched to a gene. The germline V gene encodes CDR1 SGHRS and CDR2 YFSETQ. The CDR3 is made up of 16 amino acids. CDR3: CASSLASRGRGSPLHF. The CDR3 nucleotides read TGCGCCAGCAGCTTGGCCAGCAGGGGGCGCGGCTCACCCCTCCACTTT.

The chain uses TRBV6-5 and TRBJ1-2; 7 bases agree with TRBD1. Germline V gene lookup returns CDR1 MNHEY and CDR2 SVGAGI. The V gene end was trimmed by 6 bases and the J gene end by 6 bases; junction bases not matched to a gene: 13. This CDR3 is 15 amino acids long. Written as DNA, the CDR3 is TGTGCCAGCAGCCGACAGGGCGGTGGGTCGGATGGCTACACCTTC. As protein: CASSRQGGGSDGYTF.

The chain combines TRBV10-3 with TRBJ1-1, with D perhaps TRBD1 (5 bases). Trimming removed 9 bases at V and 0 bases at J, with 17 bases between. The CDR3 is 15 residues long. CDR1 is ENHRY and CDR2 is SYGVKD in the germline V gene. The CDR3 DNA sequence: TGTGCCATAAGTCCAGAGCGGGGCTTGAACACTGAAGCTTTCTTT. It is translated as CAISPERGLNTEAFF.

V gene TRBV27 combines with J gene TRBJ1-1; D remains ambiguous. Germline V gene data show CDR1 as MNHEY and CDR2 as SMNVEV (reference sequence). The CDR3 length is 14 residues. V dropped 6 bases and J dropped 1 base, with 12 bases sitting between them. CDR3 sequence: CASSHGRGNTEAFF. CDR3 DNA: TGTGCCAGCAGCCACGGACGGGGGAACACTGAAGCTTTCTTT.